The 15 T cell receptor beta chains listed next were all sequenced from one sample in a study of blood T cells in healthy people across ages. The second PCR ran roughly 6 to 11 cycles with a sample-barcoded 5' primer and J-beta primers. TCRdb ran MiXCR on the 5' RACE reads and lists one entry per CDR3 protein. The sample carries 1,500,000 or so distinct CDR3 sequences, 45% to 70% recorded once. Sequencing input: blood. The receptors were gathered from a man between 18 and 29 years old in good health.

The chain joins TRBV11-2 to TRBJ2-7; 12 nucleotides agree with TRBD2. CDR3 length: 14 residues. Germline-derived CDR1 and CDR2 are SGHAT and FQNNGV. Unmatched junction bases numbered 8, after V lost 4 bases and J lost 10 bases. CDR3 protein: CASSSEGLAGTQYF. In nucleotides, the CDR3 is TGTGCCAGCAGCTCTGAGGGACTAGCGGGTACCCAGTACTTC.

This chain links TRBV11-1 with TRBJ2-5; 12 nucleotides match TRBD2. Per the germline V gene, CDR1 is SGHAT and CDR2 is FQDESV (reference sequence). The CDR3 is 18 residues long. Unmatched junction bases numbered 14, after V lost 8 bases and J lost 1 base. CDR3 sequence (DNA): TGTGCCAGCTCGCAAAGTTTTCTAGCGGGGGGGCCCCAAGAGACCCAGTACTTC. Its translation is CASSQSFLAGGPQETQYF.

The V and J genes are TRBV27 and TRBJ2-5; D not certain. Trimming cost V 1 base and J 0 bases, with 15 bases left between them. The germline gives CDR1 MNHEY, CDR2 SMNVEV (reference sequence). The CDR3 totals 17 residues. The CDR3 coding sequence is TGTGCCAGCAGTTTATTGCCTGACCCTCGGAACCAAGAGACCCAGTACTTC. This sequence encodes CASSLLPDPRNQETQYF.

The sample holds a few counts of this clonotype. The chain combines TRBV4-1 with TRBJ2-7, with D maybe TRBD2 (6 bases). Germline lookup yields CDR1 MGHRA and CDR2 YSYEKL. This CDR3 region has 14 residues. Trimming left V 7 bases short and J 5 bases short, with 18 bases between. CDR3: CASTSGLFSNEQYF. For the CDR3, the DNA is TGCGCCAGCACCTCGGGACTCTTTTCGAACGAGCAGTACTTC.

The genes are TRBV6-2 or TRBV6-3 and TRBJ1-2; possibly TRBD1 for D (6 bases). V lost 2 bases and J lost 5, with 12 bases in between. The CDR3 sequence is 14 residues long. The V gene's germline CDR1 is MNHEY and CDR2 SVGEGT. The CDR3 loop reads CASSYAAGEYGYTF. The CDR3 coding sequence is TGTGCCAGCAGTTACGCGGCAGGGGAATATGGCTACACCTTC.

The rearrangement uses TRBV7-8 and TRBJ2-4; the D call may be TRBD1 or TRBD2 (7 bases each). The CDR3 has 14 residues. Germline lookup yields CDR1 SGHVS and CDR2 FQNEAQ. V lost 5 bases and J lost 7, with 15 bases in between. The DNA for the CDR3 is TGTGCCAGCAGCCAGGGGGGGGCCGGGAACATTCAGTACTTC. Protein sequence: CASSQGGAGNIQYF.

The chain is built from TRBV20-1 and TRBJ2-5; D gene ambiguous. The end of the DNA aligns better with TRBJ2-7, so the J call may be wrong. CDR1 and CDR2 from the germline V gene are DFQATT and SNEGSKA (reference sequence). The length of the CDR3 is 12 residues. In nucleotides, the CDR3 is TGCAGTGCAATGAAGGGTTTCAACGAGCAGTACTTC. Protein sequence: CSAMKGFNEQYF.

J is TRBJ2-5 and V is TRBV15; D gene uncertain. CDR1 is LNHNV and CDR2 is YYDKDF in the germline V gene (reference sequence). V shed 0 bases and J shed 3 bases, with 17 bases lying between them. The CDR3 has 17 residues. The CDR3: CATSRDKGNLRKETQYF. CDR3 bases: TGTGCCACCAGCAGAGATAAAGGGAACCTGCGAAAAGAGACCCAGTACTTC.

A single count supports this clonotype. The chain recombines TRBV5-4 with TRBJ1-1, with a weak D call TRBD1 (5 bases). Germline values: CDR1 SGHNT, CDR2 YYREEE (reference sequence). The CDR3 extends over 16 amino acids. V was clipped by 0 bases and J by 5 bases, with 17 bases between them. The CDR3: CASSLGSGLLRTEAFF. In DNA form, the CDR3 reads TGTGCCAGCAGCTTGGGTTCAGGGCTTCTGAGGACTGAAGCTTTCTTT. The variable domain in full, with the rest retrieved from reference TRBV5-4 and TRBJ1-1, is ETGVTQSPTHLIKTRGQQVTLRCSSQSGHNTVSWYQQALGQGPQFIFQYYREEENGRGNFPPRFSGLQFPNYSSELNVNALELDDSALYLCASSLGSGLLRTEAFFGQGTRLTVV.

As DNA, the CDR3 is TGTGCCAGCAGCGTAGCTCCCGGGGGATTCCGCGAGCAGTACTTC. As protein: CASSVAPGGFREQYF. The rearrangement uses TRBV9 and TRBJ2-7; D possibly corresponds to TRBD2 (6 bases). V was clipped by 0 bases and J by 6 bases, with 16 bases between them. Germline loops: CDR1 SGDLS, CDR2 YYNGEE. CDR3 length equals 15 residues. The whole variable domain, remainder taken from reference TRBV9 and TRBJ2-7, is DSGVTQTPKHLITATGQRVTLRCSPRSGDLSVYWYQQSLDQGLQFLIQYYNGEERAKGNILERFSAQQFPDLHSELNLSSLELGDSALYFCASSVAPGGFREQYFGPGTRLTVT.

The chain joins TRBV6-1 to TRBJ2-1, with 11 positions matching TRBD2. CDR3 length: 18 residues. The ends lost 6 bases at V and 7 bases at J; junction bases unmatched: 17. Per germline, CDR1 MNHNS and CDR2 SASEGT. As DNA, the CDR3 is TGTGCCAGCAGCCACAAGACTAGCGGGACCATTGGAGCTAATGAGCAGTTCTTC. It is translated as CASSHKTSGTIGANEQFF.

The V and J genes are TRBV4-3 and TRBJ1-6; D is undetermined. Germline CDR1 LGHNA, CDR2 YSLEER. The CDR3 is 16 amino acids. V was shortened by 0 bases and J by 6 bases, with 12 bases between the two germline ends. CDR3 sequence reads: CASSQDYTRINSPLHF. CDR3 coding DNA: TGCGCCAGCAGCCAAGATTACACAAGAATTAATTCACCCCTCCACTTT.

For the CDR3, the DNA is TGCAGTGCTAGAGATCGAGACGGCGGGGGGGCAGCAGATACGCAGTATTTT. Its translation: CSARDRDGGGAADTQYF. The J gene is TRBJ2-3, the V gene TRBV20-1, with 9 bases matching TRBD2. V gave up 0 bases and J gave up 4 bases; unmatched junction bases: 11. CDR3 length: 17 amino acids. CDR1 is DFQATT and CDR2 is SNEGSKA in the germline V gene (reference sequence).

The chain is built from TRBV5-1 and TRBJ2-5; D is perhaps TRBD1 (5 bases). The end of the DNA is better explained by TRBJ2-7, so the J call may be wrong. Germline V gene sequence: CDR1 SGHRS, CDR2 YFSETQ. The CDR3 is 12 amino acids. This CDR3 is CASRAGTYEQYF. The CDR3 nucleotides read TGCGCCAGCAGGGCAGGGACCTACGAGCAGTACTTC.

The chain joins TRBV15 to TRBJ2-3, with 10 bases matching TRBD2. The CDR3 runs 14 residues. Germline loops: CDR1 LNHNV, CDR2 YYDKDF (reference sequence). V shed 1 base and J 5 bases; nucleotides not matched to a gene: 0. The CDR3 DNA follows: TGTGCCACCAGCAGAGGGACTAGCGGAGATACGCAGTATTTT. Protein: CATSRGTSGDTQYF.